What follows is one T cell receptor (beta chain) and its context. Its antigen is not known. The sample comes from a study of cytomegalovirus exposure and HLA in healthy donors. PCR primers comprised 60 Vbeta and 13 Jbeta primers. Produced via immunoSEQ multiplex PCR; TCRdb's table is partial and in-frame only. The profile shows hundreds of thousands of clones, around 88% of them singletons. Losses at the gene ends were 6 bases for V and 6 bases for J; bases not matched to a gene: 6. This CDR3 contains 13 residues. The germline V gene has CDR1 MNHEY and CDR2 SVGAGI. Overall study findings and caveats: Later analysis identified 15,000 to 20,000 TCR beta sequences associated with HLA alleles, using a false discovery rate threshold of 0.05.

The sequenced sample was PBMCs. The sequence was collected from a woman aged 18-29 years in good health and CMV-seronegative. The chain carries TRBV6-5 and TRBJ1-1; 8 bases match TRBD1. Here the CDR3 DNA reads TGTGCCAGCAGGGGACAGGCAGGCCCTGAAGCTTTCTTT. It encodes CASRGQAGPEAFF.